The rows below give T cell receptor beta chains drawn from one sample of a study of blood T cell repertoires in COVID-19. Data came from immunoSEQ multiplex PCR; TCRdb stores just in-frame clones and leaves some out. The sample consists of about 110,000 clones, approximately 80% of them appearing once. The sequencing sample was made of peripheral blood. The receptors come from a woman between 55 and 75 years old with acute or convalescent COVID-19. Both conserved end residues are part of each CDR3. Each record gives: J gene, D gene, clone size, V gene, CDR3 protein, CDR3 DNA. The D gene is left open where the match is weak. Clone sizes are given selectively: once, few, many, or a class where the clone is expanded.

>TRBJ1-1|-|-|TRBV5-1
CASSLGRVNTEAFF
TGCGCCAGCAGCTTGGGGAGGGTTAACACTGAAGCTTTCTTT
>TRBJ1-2|TRBD1|-|TRBV6-5
CASSWGQGYGYTF
TGTGCCAGCAGTTGGGGACAGGGGTATGGCTACACCTTC
>TRBJ1-3|TRBD1|-|TRBV19
CASNPTGRPGNTIYF
TGTGCCAGTAACCCGACAGGGAGGCCTGGAAACACCATATATTTT
>TRBJ1-5|-|-|TRBV12-3/TRBV12-4
CASGRGNQPQHF
TGTGCCTCCGGCAGAGGGAATCAGCCCCAGCATTTT
>TRBJ2-7|TRBD1|-|TRBV19
CASSPRAGGFYEQYF
TGTGCCAGTAGTCCGAGGGCAGGGGGCTTCTACGAGCAGTACTTC
>TRBJ1-2|TRBD1|few|TRBV6-4
CASSDSGSTGDGYTF
TGTGCCAGCAGTGACTCTGGGTCAACAGGGGATGGCTACACCTTC
>TRBJ1-3|-|-|TRBV6-5
CASSSSQGIGNTIYF
TGTGCCAGCAGTTCGTCTCAGGGGATCGGAAACACCATATATTTT
>TRBJ1-2|-|few|TRBV4-2
CASSQGLLTARYGYTF
TGTGCCAGCAGCCAAGGGCTCTTGACAGCGCGCTATGGCTACACCTTC
>TRBJ1-5|-|once|TRBV19
CATALQGAQPQHF
TGTGCCACCGCACTACAGGGTGCTCAGCCCCAGCATTTT
>TRBJ2-3|TRBD1|-|TRBV5-1
CASSFGTGVDRQYF
TGCGCCAGCAGCTTTGGGACAGGGGTAGATAGGCAGTATTTT
>TRBJ2-5|-|-|TRBV18
CASSPPQGRETQYF
TGTGCCAGCTCACCACCCCAGGGTCGAGAGACCCAGTACTTC
>TRBJ1-5|-|-|TRBV2
CASTPQGYSNQPQHF
TGTGCCAGCACTCCGCAGGGTTATAGCAATCAGCCCCAGCATTTT
>TRBJ2-1|TRBD2|-|TRBV3-1/TRBV3-2
CASSQASSGLITYNEQFF
TGTGCCAGCAGCCAAGCGTCTAGCGGATTAATAACCTACAATGAGCAGTTCTTC
>TRBJ1-2|-|once|TRBV5-4
CASSLVNYGGDGYTF
TGTGCCAGCAGCTTGGTCAACTACGGGGGGGATGGCTACACCTTC
>TRBJ2-2|TRBD2|once|TRBV29-1
CSANSPHGGANTGELFF
TGCAGCGCCAACTCGCCCCACGGGGGGGCGAACACCGGGGAGCTGTTTTTT
>TRBJ1-6|-|-|TRBV7-2
CASSPGARGTPLHF
TGTGCCAGCAGCCCTGGGGCGCGGGGGACACCCCTCCACTTT
>TRBJ2-2|-|-|TRBV2
CASLKITGPGELFF
TGTGCCAGCCTGAAGATAACAGGGCCCGGGGAGCTGTTTTTT
>TRBJ1-1|-|-|TRBV7-2
CASSFLGHTEAFF
TGTGCCAGCAGCTTCTTGGGGCACACTGAAGCTTTCTTT
>TRBJ1-1|-|-|TRBV3-1/TRBV3-2
CASSQTGSWAFF
TGTGCCAGCAGCCAAACAGGGTCCTGGGCTTTCTTT
>TRBJ1-5|-|-|TRBV25-1
CASSAGVSNQPQHF
TGTGCCAGCAGTGCCGGGGTGAGCAATCAGCCCCAGCATTTT
>TRBJ2-1|TRBD2|-|TRBV7-2
CASSLSGGTYNEQFF
TGTGCCAGCAGCTTGAGCGGGGGAACATACAATGAGCAGTTCTTC
>TRBJ1-2|-|once|TRBV5-1
CASSLAQSNYGYTF
TGCGCCAGCAGCTTGGCCCAGTCTAACTATGGCTACACCTTC
>TRBJ1-6|TRBD1|-|TRBV3-1/TRBV3-2
CASSQIYPRQGDRPPLHF
TGTGCCAGCAGCCAGATCTACCCGAGACAGGGGGATAGGCCACCCCTCCACTTT
>TRBJ1-6|TRBD1|-|TRBV18
CASSRQGANSPLHF
TGTGCCAGCTCAAGACAGGGTGCTAATTCACCCCTCCACTTT
>TRBJ2-3|TRBD2|-|TRBV3-1/TRBV3-2
CASSQAGGGAHDTDTQYF
TGTGCCAGCAGCCAAGCGGGCGGGGGGGCTCATGATACAGATACGCAGTATTTT
>TRBJ1-6|-|-|TRBV2
CASSETATYLPLHF
TGTGCCAGCAGTGAGACAGCAACCTATCTACCCCTCCACTTT
>TRBJ1-2|-|-|TRBV6-6
CASSYTDGGYTF
TGTGCCAGCAGTTACACCGACGGGGGCTACACCTTC
>TRBJ2-7|TRBD1|many|TRBV11-2
CASSPGTGGYEQYF
TGTGCCAGCAGCCCCGGGACAGGGGGCTACGAGCAGTACTTC
>TRBJ2-7|-|-|TRBV14
CASSPKAGELWEQYF
TGTGCCAGCAGCCCCAAAGCGGGCGAACTCTGGGAGCAGTACTTC
>TRBJ1-2|-|-|TRBV18
CASSPPSGGSGYTF
TGTGCCAGCTCACCACCTTCGGGGGGGAGTGGCTACACCTTC
>TRBJ2-3|TRBD2|-|TRBV19
CASSLLAGISTDTQYF
TGTGCCAGTAGCCTACTAGCGGGCATTAGCACAGATACGCAGTATTTT
>TRBJ1-5|-|-|TRBV5-1
CASSLGDPGGNQPQHF
TGCGCCAGCAGCTTGGGGGACCCGGGGGGCAATCAGCCCCAGCATTTT
>TRBJ1-1|-|-|TRBV4-2
CASSLLQEMNTEAFF
TGTGCCAGCAGCTTATTACAGGAGATGAACACTGAAGCTTTCTTT
>TRBJ1-2|-|-|TRBV12-5
CASGLVETVYGYTF
TGTGCTAGTGGTTTGGTAGAGACAGTCTATGGCTACACCTTC
>TRBJ1-1|-|few|TRBV9
CASSVGENMNTEAFF
TGTGCCAGCAGCGTAGGGGAGAACATGAACACTGAAGCTTTCTTT
>TRBJ2-2|-|-|TRBV28
CASSHNLGPGELFF
TGTGCCAGCAGTCATAACTTGGGCCCCGGGGAGCTGTTTTTT
>TRBJ1-1|-|-|TRBV7-9
CASSLFRGGPKREAFF
TGTGCCAGCAGCTTATTCAGAGGGGGACCGAAGAGAGAAGCTTTCTTT